This T cell receptor beta chain originates from a study of T cell repertoires in cytomegalovirus infection. Study overall: Recently identified HLA-C-restricted CMV epitopes and well-studied HLA-B-restricted CMV epitopes were used by the study. Study-wide findings and caveats: Cumulated frequencies of public TCR beta families served to identify carriers of CMV plus the relevant HLA.

Comment on this clonotype: Its antigen is still unknown.

TCRdb re-analysed the reads in MiXCR, keeping a single row per CDR3 protein. This sample has about 570,000 distinct CDR3 sequences, with 40% found just once. The trim removed 11 bases at V and 4 bases at J, leaving 10 bases unmatched. The CDR3 consists of 13 residues. Germline lookup yields CDR1 MNHNY and CDR2 SVGAGI (reference sequence). Specimen: cultured PBMCs, collected from culture after CMV antigen stimulation. The chain couples TRBV6-6 to TRBJ2-5; 7 bases are a match to TRBD2. The source of this sequence is a human donor in good health (CMV status not recorded). Some clones in this sample may be carry-over from other donors' samples. The CDR3: CAVLSGGGETQYF. As DNA, the CDR3 is TGTGCCGTGCTCTCTGGCGGGGGAGAGACCCAGTACTTC.